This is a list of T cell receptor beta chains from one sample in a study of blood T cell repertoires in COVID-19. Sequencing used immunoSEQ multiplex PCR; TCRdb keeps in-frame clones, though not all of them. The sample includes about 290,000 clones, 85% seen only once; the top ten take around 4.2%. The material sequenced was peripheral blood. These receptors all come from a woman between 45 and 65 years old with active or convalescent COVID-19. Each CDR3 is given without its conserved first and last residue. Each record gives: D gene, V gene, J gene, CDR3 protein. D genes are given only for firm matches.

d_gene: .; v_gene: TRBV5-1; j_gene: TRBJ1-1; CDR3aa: ASRAQGTGEAF
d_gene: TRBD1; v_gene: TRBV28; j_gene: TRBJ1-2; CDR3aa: ASSRQGYGYT
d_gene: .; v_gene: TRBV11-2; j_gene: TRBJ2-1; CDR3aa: ASSRTSGGYSYNEQF
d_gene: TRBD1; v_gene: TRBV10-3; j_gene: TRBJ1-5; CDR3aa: AIRIRVGTGRDQPQH
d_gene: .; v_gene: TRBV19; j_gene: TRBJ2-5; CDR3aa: ATRRDFNGQTQY
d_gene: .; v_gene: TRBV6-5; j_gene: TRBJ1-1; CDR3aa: ASRDWGGDTEAF
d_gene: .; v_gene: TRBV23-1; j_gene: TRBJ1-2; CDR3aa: ASRADSLCRSGYT
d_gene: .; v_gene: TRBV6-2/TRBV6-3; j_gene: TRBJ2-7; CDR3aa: ASSPGVLALSSYEQY
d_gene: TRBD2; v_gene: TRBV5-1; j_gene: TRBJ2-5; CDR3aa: ASSLPTTSGAQETQY
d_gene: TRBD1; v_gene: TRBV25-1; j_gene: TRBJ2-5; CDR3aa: ASSGPTGAPPETQY
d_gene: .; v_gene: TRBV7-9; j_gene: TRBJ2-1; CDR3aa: ASSSYDRDLKF
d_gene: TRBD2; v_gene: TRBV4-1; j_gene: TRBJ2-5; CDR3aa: ASSQTLAGGPETQY
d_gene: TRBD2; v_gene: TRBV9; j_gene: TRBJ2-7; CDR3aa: ASRLGLADSYEQY
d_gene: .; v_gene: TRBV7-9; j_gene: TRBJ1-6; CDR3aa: ASSPNTGFSNSPLH
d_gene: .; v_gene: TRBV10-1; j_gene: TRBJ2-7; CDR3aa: ASSADREQY
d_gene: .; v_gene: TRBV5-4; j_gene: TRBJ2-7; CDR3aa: ASSRGTRNDGEQY
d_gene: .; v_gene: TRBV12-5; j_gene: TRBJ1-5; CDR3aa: ASGSGDQPQH
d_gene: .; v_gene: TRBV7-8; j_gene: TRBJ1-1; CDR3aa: ASSLALGATEAF
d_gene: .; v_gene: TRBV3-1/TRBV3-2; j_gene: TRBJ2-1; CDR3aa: ASSQEGVWTPLF
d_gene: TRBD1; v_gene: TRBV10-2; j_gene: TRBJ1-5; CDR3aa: ASSESTGSIVGNQPQH
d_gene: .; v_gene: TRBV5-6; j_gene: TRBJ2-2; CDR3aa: ASTLDGRANTGELF
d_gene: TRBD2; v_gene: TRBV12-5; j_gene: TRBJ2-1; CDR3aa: ASGSPSGGTQPAYNEQF
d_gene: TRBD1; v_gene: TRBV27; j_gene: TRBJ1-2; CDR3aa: ASSFTTGRTDGYT
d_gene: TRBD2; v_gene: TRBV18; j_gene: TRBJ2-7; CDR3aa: ASSPVIAGGYEQY
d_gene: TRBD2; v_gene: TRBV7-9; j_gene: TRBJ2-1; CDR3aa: ASSSVTSGRNEQF
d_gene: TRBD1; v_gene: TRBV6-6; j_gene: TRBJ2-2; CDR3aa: ASSYPRDSRTGELF
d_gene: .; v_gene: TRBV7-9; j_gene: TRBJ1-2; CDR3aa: ASSKESYGYT
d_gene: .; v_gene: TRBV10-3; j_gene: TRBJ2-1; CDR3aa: AIEGAGSGNEQF
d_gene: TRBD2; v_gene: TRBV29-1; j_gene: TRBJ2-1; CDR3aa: SVERTSTPNEQF
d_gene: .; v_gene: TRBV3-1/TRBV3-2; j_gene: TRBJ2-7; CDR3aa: ASSQGGLHYEQY
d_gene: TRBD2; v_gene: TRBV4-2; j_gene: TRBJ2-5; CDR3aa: ASSRQREGLETQY
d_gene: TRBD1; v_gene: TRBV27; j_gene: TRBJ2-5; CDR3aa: ASSSSATGFSGTQY
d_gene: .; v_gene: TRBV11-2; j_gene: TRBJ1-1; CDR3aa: ASSLDTEAF
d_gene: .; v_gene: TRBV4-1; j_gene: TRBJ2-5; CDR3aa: ASSQTPTGDGFGHQETQY
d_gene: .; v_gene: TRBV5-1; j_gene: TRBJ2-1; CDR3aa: ASSLAPRGNEQF
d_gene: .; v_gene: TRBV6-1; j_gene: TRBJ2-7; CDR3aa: ASSEFRTQYEQY
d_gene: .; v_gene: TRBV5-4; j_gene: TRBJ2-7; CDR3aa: ASSSRSRSYEQY
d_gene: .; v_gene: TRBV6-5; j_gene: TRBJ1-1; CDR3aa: ASSYSGPQAGAF
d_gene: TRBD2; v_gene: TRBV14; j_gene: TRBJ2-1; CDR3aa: ASSFGTSGDNEQF
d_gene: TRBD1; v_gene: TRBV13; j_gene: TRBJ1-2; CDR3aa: ASNVGQGRGYT
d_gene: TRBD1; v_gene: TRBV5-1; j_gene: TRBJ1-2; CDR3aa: ASSKEGTGDYGYT
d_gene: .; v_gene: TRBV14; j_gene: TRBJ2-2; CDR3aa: ASSQDWSAAGELF
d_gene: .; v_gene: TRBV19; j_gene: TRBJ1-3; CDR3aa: ASSADGSSGNTIY
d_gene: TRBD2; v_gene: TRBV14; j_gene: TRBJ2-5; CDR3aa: ASSHRTSGSWVTQY
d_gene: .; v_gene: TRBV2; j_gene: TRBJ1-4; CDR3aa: ASSDRGREKLF
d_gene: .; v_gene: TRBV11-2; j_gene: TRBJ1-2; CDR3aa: ASSFAPGDYGYT